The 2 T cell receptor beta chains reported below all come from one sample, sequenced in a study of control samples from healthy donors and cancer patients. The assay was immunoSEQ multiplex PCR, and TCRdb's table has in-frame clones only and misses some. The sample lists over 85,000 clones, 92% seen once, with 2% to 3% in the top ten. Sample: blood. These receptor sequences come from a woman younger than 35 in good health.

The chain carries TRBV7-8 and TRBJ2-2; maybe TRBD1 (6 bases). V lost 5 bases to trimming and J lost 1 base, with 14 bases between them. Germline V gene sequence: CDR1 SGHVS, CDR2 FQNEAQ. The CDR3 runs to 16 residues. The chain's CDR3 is CASSPWGTLNTGELFF. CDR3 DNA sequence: TGTGCCAGCAGCCCATGGGGGACACTGAACACCGGGGAGCTGTTTTTT.

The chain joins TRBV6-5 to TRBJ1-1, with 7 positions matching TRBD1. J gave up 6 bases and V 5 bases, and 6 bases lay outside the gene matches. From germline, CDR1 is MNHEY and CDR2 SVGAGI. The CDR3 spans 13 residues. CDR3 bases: TGTGCCAGCAGTAAGACAGGGCTCGCTGAAGCTTTCTTT. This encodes CASSKTGLAEAFF.